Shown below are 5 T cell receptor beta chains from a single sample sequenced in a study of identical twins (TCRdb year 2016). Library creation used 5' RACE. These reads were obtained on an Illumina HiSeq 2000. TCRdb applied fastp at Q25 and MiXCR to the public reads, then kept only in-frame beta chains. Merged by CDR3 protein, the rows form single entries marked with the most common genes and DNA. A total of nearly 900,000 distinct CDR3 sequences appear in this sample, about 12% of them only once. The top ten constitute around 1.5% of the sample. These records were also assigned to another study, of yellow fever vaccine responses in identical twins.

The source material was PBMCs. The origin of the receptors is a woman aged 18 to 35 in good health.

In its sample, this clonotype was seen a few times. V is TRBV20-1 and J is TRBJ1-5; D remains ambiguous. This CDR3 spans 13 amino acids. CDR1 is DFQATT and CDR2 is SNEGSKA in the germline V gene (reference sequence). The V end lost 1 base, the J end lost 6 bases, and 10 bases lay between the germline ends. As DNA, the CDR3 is TGCAGTGCTAGAGTACACGGAGGTCAGCCCCAGCATTTT. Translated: CSARVHGGQPQHF.

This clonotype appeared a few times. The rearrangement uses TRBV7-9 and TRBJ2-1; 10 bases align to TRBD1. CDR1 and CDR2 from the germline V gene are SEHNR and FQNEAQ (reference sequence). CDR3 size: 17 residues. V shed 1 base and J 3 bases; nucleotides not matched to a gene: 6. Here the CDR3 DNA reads TGTGCCAGCAGCTTAGGACTCGACAGGGGGCTCTACAATGAGCAGTTCTTC. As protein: CASSLGLDRGLYNEQFF.

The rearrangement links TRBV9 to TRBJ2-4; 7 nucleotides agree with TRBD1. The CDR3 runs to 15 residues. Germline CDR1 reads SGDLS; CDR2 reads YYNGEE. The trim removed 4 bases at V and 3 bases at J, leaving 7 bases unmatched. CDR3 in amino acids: CASSLGGQDKNIQYF. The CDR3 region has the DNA TGTGCCAGCAGCCTAGGGGGCCAGGACAAAAACATTCAGTACTTC.

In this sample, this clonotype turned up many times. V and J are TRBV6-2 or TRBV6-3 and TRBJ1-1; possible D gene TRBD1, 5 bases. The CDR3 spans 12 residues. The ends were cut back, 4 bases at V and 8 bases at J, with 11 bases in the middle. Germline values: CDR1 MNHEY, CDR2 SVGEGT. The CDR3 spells CASSSRQREAFF. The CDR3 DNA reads TGTGCCAGCAGTTCCCGACAGAGAGAAGCTTTCTTT.

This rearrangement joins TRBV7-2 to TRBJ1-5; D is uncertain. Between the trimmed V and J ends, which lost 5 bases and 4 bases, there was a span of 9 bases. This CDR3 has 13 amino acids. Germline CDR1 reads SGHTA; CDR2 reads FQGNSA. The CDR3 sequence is CASSVSRNQPQHF. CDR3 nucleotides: TGTGCCAGCAGCGTGAGCAGGAATCAGCCCCAGCATTTT.